This TCR beta chain was captured by sequencing in a study of T cell responses to AZD1222 COVID-19 vaccine. Findings and limits, study-wide: Females made up more of the donors, who were largely white British, and clonal diversity may have come out too low.

Profiled with immunoSEQ multiplex PCR; TCRdb holds only in-frame clones, not every one. The repertoire holds some 100,000 clones, with 80% to 90% as singletons. Germline CDR1 LNHDA, CDR2 SQIVND (reference sequence). The CDR3 extends over 13 amino acids. Trimming cost V 3 bases and J 7 bases, with 13 bases left between them. A remark on this clone: The target antigen is unknown.

Sequences were derived from peripheral blood, sampled on day 0 of AZD1222 vaccination. V gene TRBV19 combines with J gene TRBJ2-7, with a tentative D call TRBD2 (5 bases). This sequence was found in an adult in good health. The CDR3 region has the DNA TGTGCCAGTAGTATCGGCCTCCCGGGGGAGCAGTACTTC. This gives the protein CASSIGLPGEQYF.